This T cell receptor (beta chain) was found in a study of T-cell reconstitution after alpha-beta-depleted transplantation in children. Unique molecular identifiers were incorporated into the prepared TCRbeta library. TCRdb re-analysed the PCR reads in MiXCR, keeping a single row per CDR3 protein. The sample lists a few hundred thousand distinct CDR3 sequences, approximately 42% occurring once. Study-level results: At one year after transplant, newly produced T cells mostly accounted for T-cell counts and diversity. After transplant, at about two months, alpha-beta T cells were reportedly derived from several hundred expanded graft clones. Surviving recipient cells, namely T cells and thymic progenitors, were the source of high day-60 TCRbeta diversity in some patients.

CDR3 length: 15 residues. Deletions cut 1 base from V and 2 bases from J, with 9 bases between. Germline-derived CDR1 and CDR2 are MNHEY and SMNVEV (reference sequence). This clonotype turned up a few times. The antigen is unknown. This clonotype was sampled from a girl aged 2 to 9 with aplastic anemia, due to receive a stem cell transplant. The sample here was PBMCs, taken before TCRalphabeta/CD19-depleted stem cell transplant. This rearrangement joins TRBV27 to TRBJ2-1; D tentatively fits TRBD1 or TRBD2 (5 bases each). CDR3 nucleotides: TGTGCCAGCAGTTTATGGGGGAGTCCCTACAATGAGCAGTTCTTC. Amino acids: CASSLWGSPYNEQFF.